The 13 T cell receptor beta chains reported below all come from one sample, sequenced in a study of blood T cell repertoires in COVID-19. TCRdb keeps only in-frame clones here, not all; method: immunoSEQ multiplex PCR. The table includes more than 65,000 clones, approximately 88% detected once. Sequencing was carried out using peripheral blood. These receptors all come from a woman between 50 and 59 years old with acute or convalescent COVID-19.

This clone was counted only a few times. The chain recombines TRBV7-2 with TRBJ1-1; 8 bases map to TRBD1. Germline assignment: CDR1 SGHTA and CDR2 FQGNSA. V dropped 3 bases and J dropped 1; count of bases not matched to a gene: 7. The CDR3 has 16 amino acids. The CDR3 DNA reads TGTGCCAGCAGCTTCTGGCAGGGGGCCGCGAACACTGAAGCTTTCTTT. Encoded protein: CASSFWQGAANTEAFF.

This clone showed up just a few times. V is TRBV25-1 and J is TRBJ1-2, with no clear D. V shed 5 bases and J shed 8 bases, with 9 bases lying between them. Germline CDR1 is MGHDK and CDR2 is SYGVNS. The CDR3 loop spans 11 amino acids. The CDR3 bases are TGTGCCAGCAGTCGTTCGGGAGGCTACACCTTC. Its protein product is CASSRSGGYTF.

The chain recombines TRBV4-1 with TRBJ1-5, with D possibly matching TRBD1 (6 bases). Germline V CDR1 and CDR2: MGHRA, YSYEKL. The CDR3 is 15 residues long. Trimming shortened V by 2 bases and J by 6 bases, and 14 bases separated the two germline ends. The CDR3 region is CASSQRLGAGQPQHF. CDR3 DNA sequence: TGCGCCAGCAGCCAACGCTTGGGGGCTGGTCAGCCCCAGCATTTT.

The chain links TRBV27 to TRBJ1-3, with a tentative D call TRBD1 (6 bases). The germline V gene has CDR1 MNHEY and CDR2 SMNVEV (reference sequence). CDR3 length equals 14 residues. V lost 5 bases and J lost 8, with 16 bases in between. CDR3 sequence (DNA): TGTGCCAGCAGTCCCGGGGGGGGCTGGGACACCATATATTTT. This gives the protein CASSPGGGWDTIYF.

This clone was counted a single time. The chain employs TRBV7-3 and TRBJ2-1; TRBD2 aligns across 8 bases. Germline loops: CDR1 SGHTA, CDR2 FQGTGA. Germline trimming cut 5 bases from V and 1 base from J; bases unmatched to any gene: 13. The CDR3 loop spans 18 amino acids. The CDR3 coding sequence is TGTGCCAGCAGCACCCGAAGACGGGCGGGAGGTTCCTACAATGAGCAGTTCTTC. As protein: CASSTRRRAGGSYNEQFF. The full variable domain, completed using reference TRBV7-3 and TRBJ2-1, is GAGVSQTPSNKVTEKGKYVELRCDPISGHTALYWYRQSLGQGPEFLIYFQGTGAADDSGLPNDRFFAVRPEGSVSTLKIQRTERGDSAVYLCASSTRRRAGGSYNEQFFGPGTRLTVL.

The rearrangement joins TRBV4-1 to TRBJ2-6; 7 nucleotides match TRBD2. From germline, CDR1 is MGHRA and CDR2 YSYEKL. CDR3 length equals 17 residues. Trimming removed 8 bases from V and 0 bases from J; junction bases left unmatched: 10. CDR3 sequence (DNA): TGCGCCAGCGGGGGGGGACGGACGAACTCTGGGGCCAACGTCCTGACTTTC. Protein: CASGGGRTNSGANVLTF.

CDR3 sequence reads: CASSLTGGNTEAFF. CDR3 DNA sequence: TGTGCCAGCAGCTTGACAGGTGGAAACACTGAAGCTTTCTTT. This chain uses TRBV7-2 with TRBJ1-1; perhaps TRBD1 as D (6 bases). CDR1 and CDR2 (germline): SGHTA, FQGNSA. The length of the CDR3 is 14 residues. The V end was cut by 3 bases, the J end by 2 bases, with 10 bases between.

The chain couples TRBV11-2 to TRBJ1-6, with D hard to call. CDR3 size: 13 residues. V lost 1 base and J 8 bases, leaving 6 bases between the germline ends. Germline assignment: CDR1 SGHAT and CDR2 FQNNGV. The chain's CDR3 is CASSLGADSPLHF. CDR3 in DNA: TGTGCCAGCAGCTTAGGCGCTGATTCACCCCTCCACTTT. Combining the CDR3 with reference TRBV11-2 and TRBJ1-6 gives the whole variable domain EAGVAQSPRYKIIEKRQSVAFWCNPISGHATLYWYQQILGQGPKLLIQFQNNGVVDDSQLPKDRFSAERLKGVDSTLKIQPAKLEDSAVYLCASSLGADSPLHFGNGTRLTVT.

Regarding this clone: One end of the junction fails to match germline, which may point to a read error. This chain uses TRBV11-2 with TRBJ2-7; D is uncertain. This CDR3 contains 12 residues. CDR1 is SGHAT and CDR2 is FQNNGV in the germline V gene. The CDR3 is CASSLGQVQMNF. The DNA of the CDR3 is TGTGCCAGCAGCTTAGGGCAGGTTCAAATGAACTTC.

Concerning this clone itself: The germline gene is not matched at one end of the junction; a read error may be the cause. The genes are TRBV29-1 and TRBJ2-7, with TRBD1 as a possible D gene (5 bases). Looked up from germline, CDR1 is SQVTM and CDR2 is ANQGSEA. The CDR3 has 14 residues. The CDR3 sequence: CSVSKTTATSGSCF. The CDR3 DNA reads TGCAGCGTTTCTAAGACGACAGCGACTTCTGGGTCTTGCTTC.

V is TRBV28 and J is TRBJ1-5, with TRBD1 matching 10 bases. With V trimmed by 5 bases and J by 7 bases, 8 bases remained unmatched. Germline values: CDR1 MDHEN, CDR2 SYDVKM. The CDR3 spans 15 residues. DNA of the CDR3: TGTGCCAGCAGTACCGACCGACAGGGGGCACAGCCCCAGCATTTT. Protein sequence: CASSTDRQGAQPQHF.

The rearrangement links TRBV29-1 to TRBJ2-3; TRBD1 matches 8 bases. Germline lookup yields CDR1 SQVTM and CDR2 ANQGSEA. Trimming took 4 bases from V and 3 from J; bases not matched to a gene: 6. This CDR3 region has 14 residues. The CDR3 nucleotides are TGCAGCGTTGTTCGACAGGGGACGACAGATACGCAGTATTTT. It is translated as CSVVRQGTTDTQYF.

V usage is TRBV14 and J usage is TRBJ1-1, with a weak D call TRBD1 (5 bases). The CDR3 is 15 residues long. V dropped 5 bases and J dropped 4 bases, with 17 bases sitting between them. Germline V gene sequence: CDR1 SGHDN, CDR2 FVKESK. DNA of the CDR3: TGTGCCAGCAGCTTCACGGGCAGGGTGGCCACTGAAGCTTTCTTT. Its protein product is CASSFTGRVATEAFF.